A single sample gave rise to the 2 T cell receptor beta chains below, sequenced in a study of T cells in Graves' hyperthyroidism and ophthalmopathy. Amplification of TCR beta CDR3 regions was performed using RNA transcripts as template. A first-round RT-PCR of the TCR CDR3 used the HTBI primer set. TCRdb called the multiplex PCR reads again in MiXCR, with one record for every CDR3 protein. The sample carries hundreds of thousands of distinct CDR3 sequences, about 15% recorded once. Input material: blood. Receptors were obtained from a woman aged 55-69 years with Graves' ophthalmopathy.

This clonotype was counted at least ten times. This chain connects TRBV20-1 to TRBJ2-1; 7 nucleotides agree with TRBD2. J lost 9 bases, V lost 3 bases, and 11 bases had no gene match. This CDR3 is built from 14 residues. CDR1 and CDR2 from the germline V gene are DFQATT and SNEGSKA (reference sequence). CDR3 residues: CSASLVGGLGEQFF. Here the CDR3 DNA reads TGCAGTGCTAGCCTGGTGGGAGGGCTGGGTGAGCAGTTCTTC.

The chain joins TRBV18 to TRBJ2-3; D tentatively fits TRBD1 or TRBD2 (6 bases each). Germline CDR1 and CDR2: KGHSH and LQKENI. Trimming cost V 0 bases and J 9 bases, with 13 bases left between them. The CDR3 covers 14 residues. CDR3 in DNA: TGTGCCAGCTCACCACCGGGACACGGGGGCACGCAGTATTTT. Translation gives CASSPPGHGGTQYF.